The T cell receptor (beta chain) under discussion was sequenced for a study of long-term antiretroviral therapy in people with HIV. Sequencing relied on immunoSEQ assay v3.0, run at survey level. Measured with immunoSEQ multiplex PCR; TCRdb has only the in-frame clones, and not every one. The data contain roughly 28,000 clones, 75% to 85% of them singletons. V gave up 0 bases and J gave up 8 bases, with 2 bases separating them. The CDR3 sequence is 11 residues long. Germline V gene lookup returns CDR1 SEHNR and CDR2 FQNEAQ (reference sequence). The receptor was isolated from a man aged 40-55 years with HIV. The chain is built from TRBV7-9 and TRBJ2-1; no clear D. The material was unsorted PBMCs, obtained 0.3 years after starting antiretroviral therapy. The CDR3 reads CASSLAYEQFF. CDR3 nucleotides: TGTGCCAGCAGCTTAGCGTATGAGCAGTTCTTC.